The 23 T cell receptor beta chains given below trace back to one sample, sequenced in a study of cytomegalovirus exposure and HLA in healthy donors. Primers for the PCR totalled 60 Vbeta and 13 Jbeta. Profiled with immunoSEQ multiplex PCR; TCRdb holds only in-frame clones, not every one. Among around 200,000 clones listed, over 70% were seen once. Sequencing was performed on PBMCs. Receptors originate from a woman aged 18-29 years in good health and CMV-seronegative.

On this clone itself: Likely a read error: the CDR3 ends without its conserved phenylalanine or tryptophan. The DNA is left out, because the CDR3 cannot be placed on it with certainty; the CDR3 is given as TCRdb lists it. The rearrangement links TRBV7-9 to TRBJ2-7; the table's TRBD2 call for D was not verified on the DNA. Per germline, CDR1 SEHNR and CDR2 FQNEAQ (reference sequence). Ends included, the CDR3 has 12 residues. The CDR3 region is CASSLNSLATEC.

The gene calls are TRBV14 and TRBJ1-3, with a tentative D call TRBD1 (6 bases). The CDR3 loop spans 15 amino acids. Germline CDR1 and CDR2: SGHDN and FVKESK. V shed 2 bases and J shed 3 bases, with 11 bases lying between them. CDR3 amino acids: CASSQYRAFGNTIYF. In DNA, the CDR3 is TGTGCCAGCAGCCAATACAGGGCTTTTGGAAACACCATATATTTT.

This clone was picked up one time. The chain carries TRBV19 and TRBJ2-6; no definite D call. Germline V gives CDR1 LNHDA, CDR2 SQIVND (reference sequence). CDR3 length equals 13 residues. Trimming left V 7 bases short and J 2 bases short, with 6 bases between. In DNA form, the CDR3 reads TGTGCCAGTACCAGGACTGGGGCCAACGTCCTGACTTTC. It specifies CASTRTGANVLTF.

Notes on this clone: A read error may account for a junction end that differs from germline. The gene calls are TRBV29-1 and TRBJ2-3; 10 bases line up with TRBD1. There are 10 residues in the CDR3. Germline V gives CDR1 SQVTM, CDR2 ANQGSEA. The CDR3 bases are TGCAGCGTTGAAGAGGACAGGGGGGATTTT. Protein product: CSVEEDRGDF.

The rearrangement links TRBV28 to TRBJ1-5; 7 bases line up with TRBD1. From germline, CDR1 is MDHEN and CDR2 SYDVKM. After removal of 10 bases from V and 1 base from J, the junction contained 10 bases not matched to a gene. This CDR3 is built from 15 residues. In nucleotides, the CDR3 is TGTGCCATCACACCTTCGACAGGGAGCAATCAGCCCCAGCATTTT. This encodes CAITPSTGSNQPQHF. The whole variable domain, remainder taken from reference TRBV28 and TRBJ1-5, is DVKVTQSSRYLVKRTGEKVFLECVQDMDHENMFWYRQDPGLGLRLIYFSYDVKMKEKGDIPEGYSVSREKKERFSLILESASTNQTSMYLCAITPSTGSNQPQHFGDGTRLSIL.

The genes are TRBV5-1 and TRBJ2-5; 9 nucleotides agree with TRBD1. Germline CDR1 SGHRS, CDR2 YFSETQ. Trimming cost V 2 bases and J 1 base; bases outside gene matches: 3. The CDR3 length is 15 residues. CDR3 sequence: CASSFGTGFQETQYF. Written as DNA, the CDR3 is TGCGCCAGCAGCTTCGGGACAGGGTTCCAAGAGACCCAGTACTTC. Full variable domain (remainder filled in from reference TRBV5-1 and TRBJ2-5): KAGVTQTPRYLIKTRGQQVTLSCSPISGHRSVSWYQQTPGQGLQFLFEYFSETQRNKGNFPGRFSGRQFSNSRSEMNVSTLELGDSALYLCASSFGTGFQETQYFGPGTRLLVL.

The J gene is TRBJ2-2, the V gene TRBV2; 7 bases fit TRBD2. CDR3 length: 15 residues. The junction had 9 bases not matched to a gene; V was cut back by 6 bases and J by 5 bases. CDR1 is SNHLY and CDR2 is FYNNEI in the germline V gene. For the CDR3, the DNA is TGTGCCAGCAGGGGGCCAGCGGGGTTAACCGGGGAGCTGTTTTTT. Protein: CASRGPAGLTGELFF.

The CDR3 DNA reads TGTGCCACCGCCGGGACAGGGCCCCCCTATGGCTACACCTTC. Encoded protein: CATAGTGPPYGYTF. The rearrangement links TRBV19 to TRBJ1-2; 9 nucleotides match TRBD1. The ends lost 10 bases at V and 4 bases at J; junction bases unmatched: 10. From germline, CDR1 is LNHDA and CDR2 SQIVND (reference sequence). The CDR3 extends over 14 amino acids.

The V gene is TRBV7-2, the J gene TRBJ1-2, with D possibly TRBD1 on 5 matching bases. This CDR3 has 14 residues. The ends were cut back, 4 bases at V and 4 bases at J, with 13 bases in the middle. The germline V gene has CDR1 SGHTA and CDR2 FQGNSA. The CDR3 here is CASSWRQILYGYTF. CDR3 nucleotides: TGTGCCAGCAGCTGGCGACAGATACTCTATGGCTACACCTTC.

The chain is built from TRBV7-3 and TRBJ1-1, with a possible D match to TRBD1 (5 bases). The CDR3 runs 13 residues. Germline CDR1 reads SGHTA; CDR2 reads FQGTGA. Trimming removed 5 bases at V and 1 base at J, with 8 bases between. CDR3 amino acids: CASSATGNTEAFF. The CDR3 nucleotides are TGTGCCAGCAGCGCAACAGGGAACACTGAAGCTTTCTTT.

The chain is built from TRBV5-6 and TRBJ2-4; 9 bases map to TRBD1. Germline assignment: CDR1 SGHDT and CDR2 YYEEEE. Trimming at V came to 2 bases and at J to 8 bases, leaving 5 bases not matched to a gene. CDR3 length: 14 amino acids. The CDR3 sequence: CASSFGTGRDIQYF. Written as DNA, the CDR3 is TGTGCCAGCAGCTTCGGGACAGGGAGGGACATTCAGTACTTC.

The chain joins TRBV7-9 to TRBJ1-1; D remains ambiguous. CDR1 is SEHNR and CDR2 is FQNEAQ in the germline V gene (reference sequence). This CDR3 is 12 amino acids long. Trimming took off 5 bases at V and 2 bases at J, with 6 bases between the two ends. CDR3 nucleotides: TGTGCCAGCAGCGACACCAACACTGAAGCTTTCTTT. Amino acid sequence: CASSDTNTEAFF.

As to this clone: Other DNA sequences in this specimen translate into the identical CDR3. The V call is TRBV6-6, the J call TRBJ2-3; D remains unclear. With 0 bases removed from V and 6 bases from J, the gap between germline ends came to 4 bases. The germline V gene encodes CDR1 MNHNY and CDR2 SVGAGI (reference sequence). CDR3 size: 12 residues. The chain's CDR3 is CASSYSSDTQYF. CDR3 bases: TGTGCCAGCAGTTACTCGTCGGATACGCAGTATTTT.

This clone was seen only once. This chain links TRBV7-8 with TRBJ2-4; possibly TRBD2 for D (6 bases). The CDR3 runs to 14 residues. Deletions cut 6 bases from V and 3 bases from J, with 12 bases between. Germline CDR1 reads SGHVS; CDR2 reads FQNEAQ. The CDR3 spells CASREGKGKNIQYF. The CDR3 region has the DNA TGTGCCAGCAGGGAGGGGAAGGGCAAAAACATTCAGTACTTC. Full variable domain (missing parts from reference TRBV7-8 and TRBJ2-4): GAGVSQSPRYKVAKRGQDVALRCDPISGHVSLFWYQQALGQGPEFLTYFQNEAQLDKSGLPSDRFFAERPEGSVSTLKIQRTQQEDSAVYLCASREGKGKNIQYFGAGTRLSVL.

This rearrangement joins TRBV7-9 to TRBJ1-1, with D unclear. Looked up from germline, CDR1 is SEHNR and CDR2 is FQNEAQ (reference sequence). The CDR3 runs to 15 residues. V was pared by 6 bases and J by 5 bases, with 19 bases between. CDR3 sequence: CASSPGQPGGTEAFF. In DNA, the CDR3 is TGTGCCAGCAGTCCCGGGCAACCGGGAGGAACTGAAGCTTTCTTT. Full variable domain (rest looked up from reference TRBV7-9 and TRBJ1-1): DTGVSQNPRHKITKRGQNVTFRCDPISEHNRLYWYRQTLGQGPEFLTYFQNEAQLEKSRLLSDRFSAERPKGSFSTLEIQRTEQGDSAMYLCASSPGQPGGTEAFFGQGTRLTVV.

This clone occurred a few times. This chain links TRBV9 with TRBJ2-1, with TRBD2 matching over 13 bases. Germline trimming cut 1 base from V and 7 bases from J; bases unmatched to any gene: 2. The CDR3 extends over 15 amino acids. Germline values: CDR1 SGDLS, CDR2 YYNGEE. CDR3 amino acids: CASSVTSGGANEQFF. As DNA, the CDR3 is TGTGCCAGCAGCGTAACTAGCGGGGGGGCGAATGAGCAGTTCTTC.

CDR3 DNA: TGTGCCAGCAGTTACAGCGACACTGAAGCTTTCTTT. This gives the protein CASSYSDTEAFF. The chain joins TRBV6-5 to TRBJ1-1; D gene uncertain. CDR1 MNHEY and CDR2 SVGAGI come from the germline V gene. With 2 bases removed from V and 3 bases from J, the gap between germline ends came to 4 bases. CDR3 size: 12 residues.

J is TRBJ2-4 and V is TRBV18; the D gene is possibly TRBD1 (6 bases). The germline V gene has CDR1 KGHSH and CDR2 LQKENI. The CDR3 has 16 residues. The V end was cut by 3 bases, the J end by 1 base, with 13 bases between. CDR3 nucleotide sequence: TGTGCCAGCTCACCTGACAGGATCGGGGCCAAAAACATTCAGTACTTC. It translates to CASSPDRIGAKNIQYF.

The chain uses TRBV6-6 and TRBJ2-3, with D perhaps TRBD1 (6 bases). CDR3 size: 12 residues. V was shortened by 8 bases and J by 1 base, with 7 bases between the two germline ends. Germline values: CDR1 MNHNY, CDR2 SVGAGI (reference sequence). DNA of the CDR3: TGTGCCAGCGAGGGGGGCACAGATACGCAGTATTTT. This translates into CASEGGTDTQYF.

This chain links TRBV28 with TRBJ1-5, with D uncertain. Germline assignment: CDR1 MDHEN and CDR2 SYDVKM. CDR3 length: 15 residues. V was shortened by 3 bases and J by 6 bases, with 15 bases between the two germline ends. In DNA, the CDR3 is TGTGCCAGCAGTTTTTATGGCCCTGGAGGTCAGCCCCAGCATTTT. It specifies CASSFYGPGGQPQHF.

The chain's CDR3 is CASSPIPGSSNTIYF. The CDR3 bases are TGTGCCAGCAGCCCGATACCGGGATCAAGCAACACCATATATTTT. This chain joins TRBV7-2 and TRBJ1-3, with no clear D. The length of the CDR3 is 15 residues. Germline lookup yields CDR1 SGHTA and CDR2 FQGNSA. The V end lost 5 bases, the J end lost 7 bases, and 18 bases lay between the germline ends.

This clone turned up a few times. The CDR3 region has the DNA TGTGCCAGCAGCCCAAGGGGGGGGGACACCGGGGAGCTGTTTTTT. This gives the protein CASSPRGGDTGELFF. The rearrangement links TRBV5-4 to TRBJ2-2, with D possibly TRBD2 on 7 matching bases. This CDR3 spans 15 amino acids. V lost 4 bases to trimming and J lost 3 bases, with 13 bases between them. Germline V lookup: CDR1 SGHNT, CDR2 YYREEE (reference sequence).

This chain links TRBV25-1 with TRBJ2-5; 11 bases are a match to TRBD2. The closer fit of TRBJ2-7 to the DNA end suggests the J call may be wrong. CDR1 MGHDK and CDR2 SYGVNS come from the germline V gene. This CDR3 region has 16 residues. The CDR3 sequence: CASSLGTSGIGHEQYF. The CDR3 nucleotides read TGTGCCAGCAGTTTGGGGACTAGCGGCATAGGGCACGAGCAGTACTTC.